The clone carrying this TCR beta chain was counted ten times or more. This record comes from a study of blood T cells in healthy people across ages. Sample-barcoded 5' priming and a J-beta primer mix drove a second PCR of 7 to 11 cycles. TCRdb re-called the 5' RACE reads through MiXCR, storing one row per CDR3 protein. Of around 870,000 distinct CDR3 sequences listed, more than 25% are singletons. The CDR3 runs to 16 residues. Between the trimmed V and J ends, which lost 1 base and 0 bases, there was a span of 10 bases. In germline, CDR1 is SGHNT, CDR2 YENEEA. The chain combines TRBV11-3 with TRBJ2-1; D is unclear. The source of this sequence is a woman of 80 years or more in good health. The sequencing sample was made of blood. CDR3 DNA sequence: TGTGCCAGCAGCTTAGGACTCTCCCCCTCCTACAATGAGCAGTTCTTC. It is translated as CASSLGLSPSYNEQFF.